The 22 T cell receptor beta chains presented below share a single source sample, sequenced in a study of blood T cells in healthy people across ages (dated by TCRdb to between 2014 and 2016). Libraries were built with 5' RACE. Reads for this sample came from an Illumina HiSeq 2500. A second PCR of 7 to 11 cycles was performed with a sample-barcoded 5' primer and a J-beta primer mix. The public reads were reprocessed in TCRdb via fastp at Q25 and MiXCR, keeping in-frame beta chains. One record per CDR3 amino acid sequence lists the most common genes and DNA. This sample holds a few hundred thousand distinct CDR3 sequences; about 55% were observed only once. Over 40% of the sample is taken by the ten largest. The sequenced sample consisted of blood. These receptors came from a man aged 60 to 75 in good health.

The CDR3 here is CASRRQGNTDTQYF. CDR3 nucleotide sequence: TGTGCCAGCAGACGACAGGGGAACACAGATACGCAGTATTTT. The V gene is TRBV6-4, the J gene TRBJ2-3, with 8 nucleotides matching TRBD1. V was clipped by 6 bases and J by 2 bases; unmatched bases: 4. Germline values: CDR1 MRHNA, CDR2 SNTAGT. There are 14 residues in the CDR3.

The chain carries TRBV3-1 and TRBJ1-5; D unresolved. Germline V gene sequence: CDR1 LGHDT, CDR2 YNNKEL (reference sequence). The CDR3 length is 13 residues. Trimming cost V 0 bases and J 4 bases, with 4 bases left between them. Written as DNA, the CDR3 is TGTGCCAGCAGCCAAGATTGGAATCAGCCCCAGCATTTT. Translation: CASSQDWNQPQHF.

This clonotype was counted at least ten times. The chain recombines TRBV20-1 with TRBJ2-1; the match to TRBD2 covers 15 bases. Germline V gene sequence: CDR1 DFQATT, CDR2 SNEGSKA (reference sequence). The CDR3 extends over 15 amino acids. The V and J ends lost 3 bases and 3 bases, in that order; junction bases with no gene match: 0. As DNA, the CDR3 is TGCAGTGCTAGGGGACTAGCGGGGGGCTACAATGAGCAGTTCTTC. This translates into CSARGLAGGYNEQFF.

V and J are TRBV20-1 and TRBJ2-3; D not certain. The germline CDR1 and CDR2 sequences are DFQATT and SNEGSKA (reference sequence). Trimming stripped 5 bases from V and 7 bases from J, with 19 bases between. This CDR3 has 14 amino acids. CDR3 nucleotides: TGCAGTGCTGCAATCGGTAACGCACCTCATACGCAGTATTTT. Its translation is CSAAIGNAPHTQYF.

V is TRBV20-1 and J is TRBJ2-1; 8 nucleotides line up with TRBD2. The CDR3 runs to 14 residues. V shed 1 base and J 2 bases; nucleotides not matched to a gene: 1. The germline V gene has CDR1 DFQATT and CDR2 SNEGSKA (reference sequence). In DNA form, the CDR3 reads TGCAGTGCTAGAGGTAGCGGGGCCTACAATGAGCAGTTCTTC. It encodes CSARGSGAYNEQFF.

The sample holds many counts of this clonotype. This may be a read error: a much more frequent sequence differs by one nucleotide. This rearrangement joins TRBV12-3 or TRBV12-4 to TRBJ1-4; D may be TRBD1 (6 bases). The CDR3 runs to 15 residues. V was shortened by 6 bases and J by 8 bases, with 19 bases between the two germline ends. The CDR3 spells CASSNGGGGQEKLFF. The CDR3 nucleotides are TGTGCCAGCAGCAACGGGGGTGGGGGGCAAGAAAAACTGTTTTTT.

V usage is TRBV7-9 and J usage is TRBJ2-7; the D is unclear. CDR1 and CDR2 (germline): SEHNR, FQNEAQ (reference sequence). The CDR3 totals 13 residues. The V end was cut by 3 bases, the J end by 5 bases, with 11 bases between. In DNA, the CDR3 is TGTGCCAGCAGCTTGAAGGGCGGCCACGAGCAGTACTTC. It codes for CASSLKGGHEQYF.

This clonotype occurred a few times. This chain links TRBV5-1 with TRBJ2-6, with D unclear. The CDR3 is 14 amino acids. The V end lost 7 bases, the J end lost 4 bases, and 12 bases lay between the germline ends. CDR1 SGHRS and CDR2 YFSETQ come from the germline V gene. The CDR3 DNA reads as TGCGCCAGCCAGGATGTCTCCGGGGCCAACGTCCTGACTTTC. Its translation: CASQDVSGANVLTF.

The V gene is TRBV20-1, the J gene TRBJ2-1; possibly TRBD1 or TRBD2 for D (6 bases each). Germline V gene lookup returns CDR1 DFQATT and CDR2 SNEGSKA (reference sequence). CDR3 size: 13 residues. CDR3 region: CSGPGASRDEQFF. CDR3 nucleotide sequence: TGCAGCGGACCGGGGGCTAGTCGGGATGAGCAGTTCTTC.

This clonotype was observed a few times. The chain combines TRBV20-1 with TRBJ2-3; no firm D call. The germline CDR1 and CDR2 sequences are DFQATT and SNEGSKA (reference sequence). The CDR3 consists of 10 residues. The CDR3 sequence: CRPPRDTQYF. The CDR3 DNA follows: TGCAGACCGCCGAGGGATACGCAGTATTTT.

The rearrangement joins TRBV7-2 to TRBJ2-1; 8 bases are shared with TRBD2. Germline-derived CDR1 and CDR2 are SGHTA and FQGNSA. The CDR3 is made up of 13 amino acids. V was pared by 5 bases and J by 7 bases, with 4 bases of the junction left unmatched. CDR3 sequence (DNA): TGTGCCAGCAGCCAGGGGACTAGTAATGAGCAGTTCTTC. It encodes CASSQGTSNEQFF.

The chain has TRBV3-1 and TRBJ2-3; 9 positions agree with TRBD2. The V gene end was trimmed by 7 bases and the J gene end by 5 bases; junction bases not matched to a gene: 10. CDR3 size: 15 residues. The V gene's germline CDR1 is LGHDT and CDR2 YNNKEL (reference sequence). CDR3 nucleotides: TGTGCCAGCAACTTAGCGGGAGCTAGGAGAGATACGCAGTATTTT. It translates to CASNLAGARRDTQYF.

The table lists this clonotype with a few counts. The V and J genes are TRBV7-2 and TRBJ2-5, with TRBD2 identical over 7 bases. V trimming: 3 bases; J trimming: 1 base; junction bases outside the gene matches: 5. The CDR3 totals 15 residues. From germline, CDR1 is SGHTA and CDR2 FQGNSA. The DNA of the CDR3 is TGTGCCAGCAGCTTGTCCCTAGCGGTCCAAGAGACCCAGTACTTC. This translates into CASSLSLAVQETQYF.

In this sample, this clonotype turned up a few times. J is TRBJ2-5 and V is TRBV27; 7 nucleotides agree with TRBD1. V gave up 3 bases and J gave up 3 bases; unmatched junction bases: 10. The CDR3 spans 16 residues. Germline V CDR1 and CDR2: MNHEY, SMNVEV (reference sequence). CDR3 protein: CASSFLRGGLKETQYF. The CDR3 DNA reads as TGTGCCAGCAGTTTCCTCCGAGGGGGCCTAAAAGAGACCCAGTACTTC.

This rearrangement joins TRBV20-1 to TRBJ1-1; possibly TRBD1 for D (5 bases). The CDR3 consists of 13 residues. The V end lost 0 bases, the J end lost 7 bases, and 12 bases lay between the germline ends. CDR1 is DFQATT, CDR2 SNEGSKA, per germline (reference sequence). CDR3 DNA: TGCAGTGCTAGAGATGGGGGTGGTGGTGAAGCTTTCTTT. Protein sequence: CSARDGGGGEAFF.

The chain couples TRBV20-1 to TRBJ1-5; no firm D call. Looked up from germline, CDR1 is DFQATT and CDR2 is SNEGSKA (reference sequence). Trimming pared 0 bases from V and 3 bases from J, leaving 3 bases between. The CDR3 has 12 residues. The CDR3 spells CSARDSNQPQHF. CDR3 nucleotides: TGCAGTGCTAGAGATTCCAATCAGCCCCAGCATTTT.

This clonotype was seen only a few times. The chain carries TRBV30 and TRBJ2-1, with D unclear. This CDR3 has 14 residues. Per the germline V gene, CDR1 is GTSNPN and CDR2 is SVGIG (reference sequence). Trimming removed 0 bases at V and 5 bases at J, with 11 bases between. CDR3 coding DNA: TGTGCCTGGAGTGTACTCCCGGCAGACAATGAGCAGTTCTTC. Amino acid sequence: CAWSVLPADNEQFF.

The chain is built from TRBV28 and TRBJ2-7; TRBD1 is a possible D gene (6 bases). V was shortened by 5 bases and J by 0 bases, with 14 bases between the two germline ends. The CDR3 extends over 15 amino acids. Germline V gene data show CDR1 as MDHEN and CDR2 as SYDVKM. The CDR3 DNA is TGTGCCAGCAGTGAAAGGACAGCCGGCTCCTACGAGCAGTACTTC. Protein: CASSERTAGSYEQYF.

The chain joins TRBV20-1 to TRBJ1-2; D may be TRBD1 (5 bases). The CDR3 totals 12 residues. The germline gives CDR1 DFQATT, CDR2 SNEGSKA (reference sequence). The V end was cut by 3 bases, the J end by 2 bases, with 7 bases between. The CDR3 DNA sequence: TGCAGTGCTAGTTGGGACAACTATGGCTACACCTTC. The encoded protein is CSASWDNYGYTF.

This clonotype was seen a handful of times. The chain has TRBV7-2 and TRBJ2-7; 9 positions agree with TRBD1. Looked up from germline, CDR1 is SGHTA and CDR2 is FQGNSA. This CDR3 contains 15 residues. V dropped 1 base and J dropped 7; count of bases not matched to a gene: 8. The chain's CDR3 is CASSLGGTGSGEQYF. CDR3 in DNA: TGTGCCAGCAGCTTAGGTGGGACAGGGTCAGGGGAGCAGTACTTC.

The chain joins TRBV5-1 to TRBJ2-2, with 9 positions matching TRBD2. The V gene's germline CDR1 is SGHRS and CDR2 YFSETQ. The CDR3 consists of 19 residues. V was pared by 4 bases and J by 4 bases, with 17 bases of the junction left unmatched. The CDR3 coding sequence is TGCGCCAGCAGCAGTCCTGGACTAGCGAACAAAGTGGTCACCGGGGAGCTGTTTTTT. It encodes CASSSPGLANKVVTGELFF. Drawing the rest from reference TRBV5-1 and TRBJ2-2, the complete variable domain is KAGVTQTPRYLIKTRGQQVTLSCSPISGHRSVSWYQQTPGQGLQFLFEYFSETQRNKGNFPGRFSGRQFSNSRSEMNVSTLELGDSALYLCASSSPGLANKVVTGELFFGEGSRLTVL.

This rearrangement joins TRBV27 to TRBJ2-1; TRBD2 matches at 9 bases. This CDR3 is 15 amino acids long. V shed 5 bases and J 0 bases; nucleotides not matched to a gene: 2. Germline CDR1 reads MNHEY; CDR2 reads SMNVEV (reference sequence). This CDR3 reads CASSGSGSSYNEQFF. CDR3 sequence (DNA): TGTGCCAGCAGTGGTAGCGGGAGCTCCTACAATGAGCAGTTCTTC.